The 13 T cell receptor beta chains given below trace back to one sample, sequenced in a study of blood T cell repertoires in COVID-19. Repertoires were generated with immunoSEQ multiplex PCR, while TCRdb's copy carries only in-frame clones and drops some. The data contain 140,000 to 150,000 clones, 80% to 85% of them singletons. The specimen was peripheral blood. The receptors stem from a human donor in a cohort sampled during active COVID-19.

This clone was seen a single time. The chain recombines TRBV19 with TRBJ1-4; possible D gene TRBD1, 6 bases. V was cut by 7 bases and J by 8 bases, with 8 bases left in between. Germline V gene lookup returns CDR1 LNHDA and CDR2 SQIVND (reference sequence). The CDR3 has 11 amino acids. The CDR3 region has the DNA TGTGCCAGTATGGACAGAGAAAAACTGTTTTTT. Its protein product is CASMDREKLFF.

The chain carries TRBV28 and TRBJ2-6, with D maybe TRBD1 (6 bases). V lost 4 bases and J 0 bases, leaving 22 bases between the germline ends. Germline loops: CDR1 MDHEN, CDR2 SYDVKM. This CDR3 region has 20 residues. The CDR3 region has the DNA TGTGCCAGCAGTTATGGGCCCGGGGACACCGTGAGCTCTGGGGCCAACGTCCTGACTTTC. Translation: CASSYGPGDTVSSGANVLTF.

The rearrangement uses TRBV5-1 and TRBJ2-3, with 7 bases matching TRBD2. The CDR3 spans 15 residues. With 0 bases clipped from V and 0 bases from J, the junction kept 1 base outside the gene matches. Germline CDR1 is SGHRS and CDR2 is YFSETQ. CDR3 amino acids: CASSLVSGSTDTQYF. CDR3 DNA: TGCGCCAGCAGCTTGGTTAGCGGGAGCACAGATACGCAGTATTTT.

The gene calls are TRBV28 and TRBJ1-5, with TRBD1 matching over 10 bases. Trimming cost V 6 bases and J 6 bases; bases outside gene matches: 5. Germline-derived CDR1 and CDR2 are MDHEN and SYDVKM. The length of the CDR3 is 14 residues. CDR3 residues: CASSKTGGSQPQHF. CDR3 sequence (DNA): TGTGCCAGCAGCAAGACAGGGGGCAGTCAGCCCCAGCATTTT.

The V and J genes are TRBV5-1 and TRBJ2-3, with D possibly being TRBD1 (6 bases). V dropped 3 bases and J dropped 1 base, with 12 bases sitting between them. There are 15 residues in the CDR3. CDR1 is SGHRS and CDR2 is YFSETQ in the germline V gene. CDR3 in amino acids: CASSSGPGGTDTQYF. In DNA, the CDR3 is TGCGCCAGCAGCTCAGGCCCAGGGGGCACAGATACGCAGTATTTT.

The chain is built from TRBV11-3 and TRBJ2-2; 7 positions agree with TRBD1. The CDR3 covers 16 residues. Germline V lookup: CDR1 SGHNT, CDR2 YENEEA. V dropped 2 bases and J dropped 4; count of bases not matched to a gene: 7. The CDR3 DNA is TGTGCCAGCAGCTTATCCAGGGGGACAACCACCGGGGAGCTGTTTTTT. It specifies CASSLSRGTTTGELFF.

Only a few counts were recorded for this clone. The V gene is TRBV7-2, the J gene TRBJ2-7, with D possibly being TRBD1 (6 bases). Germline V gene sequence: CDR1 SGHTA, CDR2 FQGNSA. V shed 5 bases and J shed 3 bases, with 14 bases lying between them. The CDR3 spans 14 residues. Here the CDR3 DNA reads TGTGCCAGCAGCCCGCGACAGGCCCTCTACGAGCAGTACTTC. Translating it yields CASSPRQALYEQYF. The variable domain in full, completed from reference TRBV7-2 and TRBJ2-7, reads GAGVSQSPSNKVTEKGKDVELRCDPISGHTALYWYRQSLGQGLEFLIYFQGNSAPDKSGLPSDRFSAERTGGSVSTLTIQRTQQEDSAVYLCASSPRQALYEQYFGPGTRLTVT.

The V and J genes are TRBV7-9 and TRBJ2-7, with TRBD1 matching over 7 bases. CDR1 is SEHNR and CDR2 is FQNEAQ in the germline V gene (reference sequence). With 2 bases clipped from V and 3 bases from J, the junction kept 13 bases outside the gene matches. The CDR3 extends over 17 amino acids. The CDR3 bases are TGTGCCAGCAGCTTATCTGGACAGGAAGCGGTGGGCTACGAGCAGTACTTC. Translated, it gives CASSLSGQEAVGYEQYF.

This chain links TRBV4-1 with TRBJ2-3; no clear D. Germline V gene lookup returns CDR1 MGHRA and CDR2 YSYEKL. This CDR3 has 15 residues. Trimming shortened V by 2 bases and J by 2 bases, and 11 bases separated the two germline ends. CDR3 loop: CASSQPNSPTDTQYF. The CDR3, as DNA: TGCGCCAGCAGCCAACCGAACAGCCCCACAGATACGCAGTATTTT.

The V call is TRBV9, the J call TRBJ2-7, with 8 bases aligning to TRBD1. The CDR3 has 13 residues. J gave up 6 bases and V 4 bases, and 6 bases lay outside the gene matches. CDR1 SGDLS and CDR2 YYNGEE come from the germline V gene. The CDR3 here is CASSLQGVGEQYF. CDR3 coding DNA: TGTGCCAGCAGCTTACAGGGGGTGGGCGAGCAGTACTTC.

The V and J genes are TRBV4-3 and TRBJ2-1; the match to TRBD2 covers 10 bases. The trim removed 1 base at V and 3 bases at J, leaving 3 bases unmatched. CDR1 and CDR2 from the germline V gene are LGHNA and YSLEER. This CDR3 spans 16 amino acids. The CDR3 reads CASSQALAGDYNEQFF. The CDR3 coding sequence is TGCGCCAGCAGCCAAGCTCTAGCGGGAGACTACAATGAGCAGTTCTTC.

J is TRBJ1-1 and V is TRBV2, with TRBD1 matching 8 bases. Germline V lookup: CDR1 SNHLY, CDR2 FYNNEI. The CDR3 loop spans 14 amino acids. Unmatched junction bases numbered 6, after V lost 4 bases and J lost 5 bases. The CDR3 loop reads CASSGPGGRTEAFF. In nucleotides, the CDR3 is TGTGCCAGCAGTGGACCAGGGGGCAGGACTGAAGCTTTCTTT.

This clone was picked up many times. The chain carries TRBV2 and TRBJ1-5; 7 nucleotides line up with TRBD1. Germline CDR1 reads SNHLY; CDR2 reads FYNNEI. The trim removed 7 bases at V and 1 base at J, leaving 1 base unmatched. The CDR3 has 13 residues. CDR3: CASKGQSNQPQHF. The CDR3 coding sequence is TGTGCCAGCAAGGGACAGAGCAATCAGCCCCAGCATTTT.